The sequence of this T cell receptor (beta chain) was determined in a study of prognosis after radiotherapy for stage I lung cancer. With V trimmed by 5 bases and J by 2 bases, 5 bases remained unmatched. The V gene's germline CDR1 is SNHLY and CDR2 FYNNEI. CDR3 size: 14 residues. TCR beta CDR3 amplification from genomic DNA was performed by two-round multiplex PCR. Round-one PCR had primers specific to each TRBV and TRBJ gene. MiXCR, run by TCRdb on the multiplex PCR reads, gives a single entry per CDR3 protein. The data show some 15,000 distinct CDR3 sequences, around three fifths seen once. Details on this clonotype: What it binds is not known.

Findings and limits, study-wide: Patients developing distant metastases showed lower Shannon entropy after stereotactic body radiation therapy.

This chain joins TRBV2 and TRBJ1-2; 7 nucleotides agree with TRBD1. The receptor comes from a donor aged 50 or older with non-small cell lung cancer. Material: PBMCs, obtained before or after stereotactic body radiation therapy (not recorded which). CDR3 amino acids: CASSQTGRNYGYTF. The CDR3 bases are TGTGCCAGCAGTCAGACAGGGCGAAACTATGGCTACACCTTC.